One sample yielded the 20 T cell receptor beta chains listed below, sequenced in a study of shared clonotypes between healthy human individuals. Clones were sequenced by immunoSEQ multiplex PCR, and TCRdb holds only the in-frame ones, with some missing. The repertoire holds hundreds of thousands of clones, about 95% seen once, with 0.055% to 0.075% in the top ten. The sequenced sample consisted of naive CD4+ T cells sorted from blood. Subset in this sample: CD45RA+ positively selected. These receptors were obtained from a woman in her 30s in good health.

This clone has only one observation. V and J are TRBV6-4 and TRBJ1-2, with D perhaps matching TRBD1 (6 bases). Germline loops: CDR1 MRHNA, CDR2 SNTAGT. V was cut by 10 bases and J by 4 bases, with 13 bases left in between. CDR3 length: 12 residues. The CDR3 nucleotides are TGTGCCACAGGGGAGGGACCCTATGGCTACACCTTC. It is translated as CATGEGPYGYTF.

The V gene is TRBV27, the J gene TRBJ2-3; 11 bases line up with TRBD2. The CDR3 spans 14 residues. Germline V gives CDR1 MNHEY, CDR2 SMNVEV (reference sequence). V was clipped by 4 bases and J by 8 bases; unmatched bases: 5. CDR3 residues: CASSSGSGRGTQYF. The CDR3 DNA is TGTGCCAGCAGTTCGGGTAGCGGGAGGGGTACGCAGTATTTT.

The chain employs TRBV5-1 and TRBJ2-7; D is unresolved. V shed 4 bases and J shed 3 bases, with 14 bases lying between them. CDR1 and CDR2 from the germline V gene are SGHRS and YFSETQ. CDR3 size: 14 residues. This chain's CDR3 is CASSNSEWDYEQYF. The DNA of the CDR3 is TGCGCCAGCAGCAACTCGGAGTGGGACTACGAGCAGTACTTC.

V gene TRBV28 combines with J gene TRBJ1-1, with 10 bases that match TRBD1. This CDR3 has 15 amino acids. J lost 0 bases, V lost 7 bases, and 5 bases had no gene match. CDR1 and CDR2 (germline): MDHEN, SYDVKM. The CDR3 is CASTLGTGVNTEAFF. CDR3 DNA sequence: TGTGCCAGCACCCTCGGGACAGGGGTGAACACTGAAGCTTTCTTT. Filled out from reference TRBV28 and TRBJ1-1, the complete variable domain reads DVKVTQSSRYLVKRTGEKVFLECVQDMDHENMFWYRQDPGLGLRLIYFSYDVKMKEKGDIPEGYSVSREKKERFSLILESASTNQTSMYLCASTLGTGVNTEAFFGQGTRLTVV.

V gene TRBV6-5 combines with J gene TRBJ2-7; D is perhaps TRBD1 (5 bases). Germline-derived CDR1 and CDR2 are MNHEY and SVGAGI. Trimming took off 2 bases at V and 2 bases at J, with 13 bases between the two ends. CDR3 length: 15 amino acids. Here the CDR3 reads CASSYGATAPYEQYF. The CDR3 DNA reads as TGTGCCAGCAGTTACGGGGCCACGGCCCCCTACGAGCAGTACTTC.

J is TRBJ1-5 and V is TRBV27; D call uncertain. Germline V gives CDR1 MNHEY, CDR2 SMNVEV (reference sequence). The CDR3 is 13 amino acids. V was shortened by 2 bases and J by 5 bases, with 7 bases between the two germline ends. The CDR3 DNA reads TGTGCCAGCAGTTTAAAAAGGGATCAGCCCCAGCATTTT. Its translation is CASSLKRDQPQHF.

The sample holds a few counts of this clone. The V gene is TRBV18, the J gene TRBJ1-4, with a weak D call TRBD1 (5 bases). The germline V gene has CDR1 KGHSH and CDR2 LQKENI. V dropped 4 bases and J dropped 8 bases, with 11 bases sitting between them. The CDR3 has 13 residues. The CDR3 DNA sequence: TGTGCCAGCTCACTCCAGGGTGGGGAAAAACTGTTTTTT. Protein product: CASSLQGGEKLFF.

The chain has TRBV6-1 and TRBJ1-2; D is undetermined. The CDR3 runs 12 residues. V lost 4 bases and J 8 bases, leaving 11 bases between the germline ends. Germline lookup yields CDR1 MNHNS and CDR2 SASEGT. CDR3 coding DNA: TGTGCCAGCAGTGCTTTCTCGTTCGGCTACACCTTC. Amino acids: CASSAFSFGYTF.

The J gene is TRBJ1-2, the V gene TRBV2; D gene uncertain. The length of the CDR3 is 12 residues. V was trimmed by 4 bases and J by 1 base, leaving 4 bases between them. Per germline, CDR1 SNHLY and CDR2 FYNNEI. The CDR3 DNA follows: TGTGCCAGCAGTGCGGGTAACTATGGCTACACCTTC. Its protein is CASSAGNYGYTF.

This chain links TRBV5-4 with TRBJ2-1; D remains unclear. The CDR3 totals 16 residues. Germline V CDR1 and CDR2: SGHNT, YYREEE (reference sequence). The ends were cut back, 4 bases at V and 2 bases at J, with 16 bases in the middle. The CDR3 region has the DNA TGTGCCAGCAGCCAAGATCCCAGTGGGGCCTACAATGAGCAGTTCTTC. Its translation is CASSQDPSGAYNEQFF.

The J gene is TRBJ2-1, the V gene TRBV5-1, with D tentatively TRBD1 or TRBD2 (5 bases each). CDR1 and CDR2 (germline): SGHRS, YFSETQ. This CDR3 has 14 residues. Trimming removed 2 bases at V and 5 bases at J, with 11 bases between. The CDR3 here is CASSFGTDNNEQFF. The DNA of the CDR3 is TGCGCCAGCAGCTTCGGGACCGACAACAATGAGCAGTTCTTC.

The CDR3 DNA sequence: TGTGCCAGCAGCTTGGGACTAGCGGGGTCCTACGAGCAGTACTTC. This gives the protein CASSLGLAGSYEQYF. This chain links TRBV5-6 with TRBJ2-7; 11 bases map to TRBD2. V lost 0 bases, J lost 1 base, and 0 bases stayed unmatched. CDR3 length: 15 residues. Germline V lookup: CDR1 SGHDT, CDR2 YYEEEE.

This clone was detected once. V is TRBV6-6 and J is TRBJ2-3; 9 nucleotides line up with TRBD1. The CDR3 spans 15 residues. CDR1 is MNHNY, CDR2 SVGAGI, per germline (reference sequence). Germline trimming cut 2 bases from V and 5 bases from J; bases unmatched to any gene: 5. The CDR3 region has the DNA TGTGCCAGCAGTTACGGGGACAGGGTTGTAGATACGCAGTATTTT. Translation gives CASSYGDRVVDTQYF.

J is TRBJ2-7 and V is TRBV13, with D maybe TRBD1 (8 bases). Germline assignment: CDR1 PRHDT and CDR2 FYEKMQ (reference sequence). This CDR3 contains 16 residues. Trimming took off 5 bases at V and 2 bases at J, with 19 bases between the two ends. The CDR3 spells CASSRGGRGRPYEQYF. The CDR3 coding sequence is TGTGCCAGCAGCAGGGGGGGCAGGGGGCGTCCCTACGAGCAGTACTTC.

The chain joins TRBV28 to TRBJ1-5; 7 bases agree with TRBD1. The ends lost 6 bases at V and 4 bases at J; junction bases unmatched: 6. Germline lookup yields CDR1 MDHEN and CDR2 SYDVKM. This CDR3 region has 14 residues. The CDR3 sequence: CASRAGTVNQPQHF. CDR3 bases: TGTGCCAGCAGGGCCGGGACAGTGAATCAGCCCCAGCATTTT.

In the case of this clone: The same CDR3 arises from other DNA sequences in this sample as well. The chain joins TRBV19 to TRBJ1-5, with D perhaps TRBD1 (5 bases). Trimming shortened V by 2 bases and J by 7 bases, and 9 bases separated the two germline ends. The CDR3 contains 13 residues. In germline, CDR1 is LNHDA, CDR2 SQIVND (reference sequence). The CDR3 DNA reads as TGTGCCAGTAGTATACCAGGGAGGCAGCCCCAGCATTTT. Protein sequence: CASSIPGRQPQHF.

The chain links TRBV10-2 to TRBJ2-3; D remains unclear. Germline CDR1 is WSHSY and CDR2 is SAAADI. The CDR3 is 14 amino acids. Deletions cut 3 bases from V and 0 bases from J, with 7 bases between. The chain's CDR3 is CASSDRVSTDTQYF. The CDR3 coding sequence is TGCGCCAGCAGTGATCGCGTTAGCACAGATACGCAGTATTTT.

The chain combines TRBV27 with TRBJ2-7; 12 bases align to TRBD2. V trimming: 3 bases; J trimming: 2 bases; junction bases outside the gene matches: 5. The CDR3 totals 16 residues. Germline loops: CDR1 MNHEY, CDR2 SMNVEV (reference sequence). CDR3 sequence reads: CASSFSTSGGTYEQYF. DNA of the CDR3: TGTGCCAGCAGTTTTTCCACTAGCGGGGGGACCTACGAGCAGTACTTC.

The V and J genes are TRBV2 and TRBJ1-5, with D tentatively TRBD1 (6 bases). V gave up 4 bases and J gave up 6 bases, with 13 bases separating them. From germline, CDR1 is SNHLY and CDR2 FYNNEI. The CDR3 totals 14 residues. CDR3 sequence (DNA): TGTGCCAGCAGTGCACAGGGTGAGGGTCAGCCCCAGCATTTT. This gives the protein CASSAQGEGQPQHF.

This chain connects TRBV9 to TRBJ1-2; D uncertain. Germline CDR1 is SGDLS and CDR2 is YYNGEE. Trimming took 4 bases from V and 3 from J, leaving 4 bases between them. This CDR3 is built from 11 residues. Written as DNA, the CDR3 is TGTGCCAGCAGCTTACACTATGGCTACACCTTC. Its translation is CASSLHYGYTF.